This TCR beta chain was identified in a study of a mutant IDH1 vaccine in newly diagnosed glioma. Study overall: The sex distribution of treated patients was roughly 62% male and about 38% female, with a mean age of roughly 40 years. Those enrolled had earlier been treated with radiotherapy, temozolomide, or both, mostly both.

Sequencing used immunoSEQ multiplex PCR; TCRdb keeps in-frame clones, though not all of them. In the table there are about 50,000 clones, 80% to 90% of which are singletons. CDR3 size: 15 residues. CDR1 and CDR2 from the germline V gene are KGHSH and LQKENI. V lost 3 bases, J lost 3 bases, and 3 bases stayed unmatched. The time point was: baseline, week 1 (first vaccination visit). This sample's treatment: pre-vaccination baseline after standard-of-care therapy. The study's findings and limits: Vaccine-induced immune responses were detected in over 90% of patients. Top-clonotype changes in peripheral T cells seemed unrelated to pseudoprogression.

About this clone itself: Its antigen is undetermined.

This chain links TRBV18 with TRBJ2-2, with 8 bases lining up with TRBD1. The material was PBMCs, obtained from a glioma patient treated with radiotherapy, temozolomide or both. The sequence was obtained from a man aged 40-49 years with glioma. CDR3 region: CASSPPGGDTGELFF. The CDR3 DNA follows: TGTGCCAGCTCACCCCCAGGGGGCGACACCGGGGAGCTGTTTTTT.